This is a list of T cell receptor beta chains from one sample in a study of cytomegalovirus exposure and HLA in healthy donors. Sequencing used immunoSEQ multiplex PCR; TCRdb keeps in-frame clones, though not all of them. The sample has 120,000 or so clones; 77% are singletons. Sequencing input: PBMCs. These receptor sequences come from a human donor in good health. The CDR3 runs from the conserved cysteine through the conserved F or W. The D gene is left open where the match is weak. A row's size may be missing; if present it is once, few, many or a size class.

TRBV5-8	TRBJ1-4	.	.	TGTGCCAGCAGCGGAAGAAGGGGAGGGCATGAAAAACTGTTTTTT	CASSGRRGGHEKLFF
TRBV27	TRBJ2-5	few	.	TGTGCCAGCAGTCCCCGGACTATCCAAGAGACCCAGTACTTC	CASSPRTIQETQYF
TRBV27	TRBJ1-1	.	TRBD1	TGTGCCAGCAGTTCAGGGGGGAACACTGAAGCTTTCTTT	CASSSGGNTEAFF
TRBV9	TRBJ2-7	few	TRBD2	TGTGCCAGCAGCGTAGGATTAGCGGGAGCCCACGAGCAGTACTTC	CASSVGLAGAHEQYF
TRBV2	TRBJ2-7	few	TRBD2	TGTGCCAGCAGCCTTACCGGGACTAGCGGGTACGAGCAGTACTTC	CASSLTGTSGYEQYF
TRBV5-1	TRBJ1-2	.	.	TGCGCCAGCAGCCAAGCCGGGACACCAAACTATGGCTACACCTTC	CASSQAGTPNYGYTF
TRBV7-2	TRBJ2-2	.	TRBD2	TGTGCCAGCAGCTTAGTGGCGGGAGTGGTTACGGACGGGGAGCTGTTTTTT	CASSLVAGVVTDGELFF
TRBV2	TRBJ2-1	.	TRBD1	TGTGCCAGCAGGACCGGGACAGAAAACAATGAGCAGTTCTTC	CASRTGTENNEQFF
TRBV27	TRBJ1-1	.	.	TGTGCCAGCAGTTTAGCGATGAACACTGAAGCTTTCTTT	CASSLAMNTEAFF
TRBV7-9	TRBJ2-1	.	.	TGTGCCAGCACCCGGGGCTCCTACAATGAGCAGTTCTTC	CASTRGSYNEQFF
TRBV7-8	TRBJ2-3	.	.	TGTGCCAGCAGCTCACAGGTCATAACTAGCACAGATACGCAGTATTTT	CASSSQVITSTDTQYF
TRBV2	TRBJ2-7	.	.	TGTGCCAGCAGACCCGCAGTAAACGAGCAGTACTTC	CASRPAVNEQYF
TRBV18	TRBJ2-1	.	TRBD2	TGTGCCAGCTCACACGGGACTAGCTATAATGAGCAGTTCTTC	CASSHGTSYNEQFF
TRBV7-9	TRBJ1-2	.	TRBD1	TGTGCCAGCAGCCTCCGGGACAGCACTAACTATGGCTACACCTTC	CASSLRDSTNYGYTF
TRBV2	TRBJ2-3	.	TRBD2	TGTGCCAGCAGCGGAACTAGCGGGAGGTCTACAGATACGCAGTATTTT	CASSGTSGRSTDTQYF
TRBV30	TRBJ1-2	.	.	TGTGCCTGGAGTCGACTTAGCGTCCTAGGGAGCGATGGCTACACCTTC	CAWSRLSVLGSDGYTF
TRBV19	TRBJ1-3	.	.	TGTGCCAGTAGTAGGGCAGCAGGAAACACCATATATTTT	CASSRAAGNTIYF
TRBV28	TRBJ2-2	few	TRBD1	TGTGCCAGCACCACAGGGGGCCCGGGCACCGGGGAGCTGTTTTTT	CASTTGGPGTGELFF
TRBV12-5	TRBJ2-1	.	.	TGTGCTAGTGGTTGGGAGCGGTTGGACTCCTACAATGAGCAGTTCTTC	CASGWERLDSYNEQFF
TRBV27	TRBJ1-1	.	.	TGTGCCAGCAGGGGGCGGCGTGAAGCTTTCTTT	CASRGRREAFF
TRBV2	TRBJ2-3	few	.	TGTGCCAGCAGGCGCGGTAGCACAGATACGCAGTATTTT	CASRRGSTDTQYF
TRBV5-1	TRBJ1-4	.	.	TGCGCCAGCAGCTTGGCAACAGGCCCCGGGGGGAAACTGTTTTTT	CASSLATGPGGKLFF
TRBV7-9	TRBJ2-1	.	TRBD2	TGTGCCAGCAGCTTAGCTAGCGGGGGTTACAATGAGCAGTTCTTC	CASSLASGGYNEQFF
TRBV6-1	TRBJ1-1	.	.	TGTGCCAGCAGCCGGGGTGGCGGCACTGAAGCTTTCTTT	CASSRGGGTEAFF
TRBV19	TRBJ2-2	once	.	TGTGCCAGTAGTATACAGGGGCCCGCTGGCGGGGAGCTGTTTTTT	CASSIQGPAGGELFF
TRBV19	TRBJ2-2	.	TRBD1	TGTGCCAGTAGTAGGCGGACAGGGTTCACCGGGGAGCTGTTTTTT	CASSRRTGFTGELFF
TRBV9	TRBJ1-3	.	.	TGTGCCAGCAGTCCAGGGCAAACGAAAGCTGGAAACACCATATATTTT	CASSPGQTKAGNTIYF
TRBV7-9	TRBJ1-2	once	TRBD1	TGTGCCAGCAGCTTGCCGACAGGGAACTATGGCTACACCTTC	CASSLPTGNYGYTF
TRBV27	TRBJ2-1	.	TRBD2	TGTGCCAGCAGTTTAGGCGGGAGGGGTAATGAGCAGTTCTTC	CASSLGGRGNEQFF
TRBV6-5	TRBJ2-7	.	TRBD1	TGTGCCAGCAGTTACGGGACAGCTATCTACGAGCAGTACTTC	CASSYGTAIYEQYF
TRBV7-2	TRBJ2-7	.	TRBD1	TGTGCCAGCAGCTTAGTGGGACAGGGCTACGAGCAGTACTTC	CASSLVGQGYEQYF
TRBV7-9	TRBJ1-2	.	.	TGTGCCAGCAGCTTAGGACAGACATCAGCTAACTATGGCTACACCTTC	CASSLGQTSANYGYTF
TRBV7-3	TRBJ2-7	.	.	TGTGCCAGCAGCTTAACCCCGGGGGTTGCCGAGCAGTACTTC	CASSLTPGVAEQYF
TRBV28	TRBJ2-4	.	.	TGTGCCAGCAGTCTCACACTCCGCGTAAACAGTCAGTACTTC	CASSLTLRVNSQYF
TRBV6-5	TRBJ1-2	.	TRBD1	TGTGCCAGCAGTTGGGCAGGGGGATATGGCTACACCTTC	CASSWAGGYGYTF
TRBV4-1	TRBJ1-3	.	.	TGCGCCAGCAGCCAAGTCCACTCTGGAAACACCATATATTTT	CASSQVHSGNTIYF
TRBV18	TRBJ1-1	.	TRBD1	TGTGCCAGCTCACCACCACAGGGGAACGCTGAAGCTTTCTTT	CASSPPQGNAEAFF
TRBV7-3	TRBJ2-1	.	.	TGTGCCAGCAGCGGAGGGCCGGAGAATGAGCAGTTCTTC	CASSGGPENEQFF
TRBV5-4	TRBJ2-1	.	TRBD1	TGTGCCAGCAGCTTAGGGGACAGGGGGCGTCAACATGAGCAGTTCTTC	CASSLGDRGRQHEQFF
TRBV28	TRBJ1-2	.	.	TGTGCCAGCAGTTTTGCGGACAGAGCTAACTATGGCTACACCTTC	CASSFADRANYGYTF
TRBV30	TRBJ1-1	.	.	TGTGCCTGGAGTGTCGGGGGGAACACTGAAGCTTTCTTT	CAWSVGGNTEAFF
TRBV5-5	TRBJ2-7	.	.	TGTGCCAGCAGCTTGGACTCTCTTTGGGGCCCATTTACCTACGAGCAGTACTTC	CASSLDSLWGPFTYEQYF
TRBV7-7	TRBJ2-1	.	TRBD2	TGTGCTAGCGGCCCCGGGACTAGTATCAATGAGCAGTTCTTC	CASGPGTSINEQFF
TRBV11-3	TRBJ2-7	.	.	TGTGCCAGCAGCTACGACCGGGAGCCCTCCTACGAGCAGTACTTC	CASSYDREPSYEQYF
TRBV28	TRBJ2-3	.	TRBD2	TGTGCCAGCAGTTTCGGACTAGCGGGAGCTGCAGATACGCAGTATTTT	CASSFGLAGAADTQYF
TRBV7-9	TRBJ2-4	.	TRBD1	TGTGCCAGCAGCCCCGGACCCGGGACAGGGGTGGAGTACATTCAGTACTTC	CASSPGPGTGVEYIQYF